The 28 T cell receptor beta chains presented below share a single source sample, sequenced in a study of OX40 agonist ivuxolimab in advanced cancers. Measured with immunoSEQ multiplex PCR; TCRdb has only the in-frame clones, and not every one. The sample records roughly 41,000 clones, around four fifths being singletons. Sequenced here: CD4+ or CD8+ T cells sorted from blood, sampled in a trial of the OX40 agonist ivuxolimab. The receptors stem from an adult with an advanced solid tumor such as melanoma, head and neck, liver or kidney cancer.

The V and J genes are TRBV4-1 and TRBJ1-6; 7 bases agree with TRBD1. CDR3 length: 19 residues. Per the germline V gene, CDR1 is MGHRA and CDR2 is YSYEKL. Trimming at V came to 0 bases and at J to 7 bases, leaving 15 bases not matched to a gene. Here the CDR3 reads CASSQDAGQLNSGNSPLHF. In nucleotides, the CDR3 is TGCGCCAGCAGCCAAGATGCGGGACAGCTTAACTCGGGGAATTCACCCCTCCACTTT.

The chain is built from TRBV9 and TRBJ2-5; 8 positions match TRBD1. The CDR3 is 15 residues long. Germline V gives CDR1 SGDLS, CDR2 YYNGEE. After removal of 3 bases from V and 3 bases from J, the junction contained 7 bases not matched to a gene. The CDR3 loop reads CASSERPGQEETQYF. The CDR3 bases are TGTGCCAGCAGCGAGAGACCGGGACAGGAAGAGACCCAGTACTTC.

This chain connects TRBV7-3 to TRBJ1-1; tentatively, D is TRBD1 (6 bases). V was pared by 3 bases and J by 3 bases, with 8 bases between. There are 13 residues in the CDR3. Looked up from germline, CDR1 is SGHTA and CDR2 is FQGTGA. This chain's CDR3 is CASSFSGDTEAFF. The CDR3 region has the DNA TGTGCCAGCAGCTTCTCAGGGGACACTGAAGCTTTCTTT.

CDR3 sequence (DNA): TGTGCCAGCAGACGGACAGACCTGAGCACAGATACGCAGTATTTT. This gives the protein CASRRTDLSTDTQYF. V gene TRBV2 combines with J gene TRBJ2-3; D is perhaps TRBD1 (6 bases). The CDR3 totals 15 residues. The V end lost 6 bases, the J end lost 0 bases, and 13 bases lay between the germline ends. CDR1 SNHLY and CDR2 FYNNEI come from the germline V gene.

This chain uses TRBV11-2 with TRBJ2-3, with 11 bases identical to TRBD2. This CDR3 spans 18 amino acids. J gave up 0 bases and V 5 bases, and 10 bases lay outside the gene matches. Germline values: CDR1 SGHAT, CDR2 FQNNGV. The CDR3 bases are TGTGCCAGCAGCCTGATACTAGCGGGGGCCCCTAGCACAGATACGCAGTATTTT. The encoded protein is CASSLILAGAPSTDTQYF.

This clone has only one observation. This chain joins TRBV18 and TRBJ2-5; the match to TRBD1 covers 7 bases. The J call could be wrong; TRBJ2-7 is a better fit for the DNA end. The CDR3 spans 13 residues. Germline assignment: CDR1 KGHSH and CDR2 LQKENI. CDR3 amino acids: CASSLRGQDEQYF. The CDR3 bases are TGTGCCAGCTCCCTAAGGGGGCAAGACGAGCAGTACTTC.

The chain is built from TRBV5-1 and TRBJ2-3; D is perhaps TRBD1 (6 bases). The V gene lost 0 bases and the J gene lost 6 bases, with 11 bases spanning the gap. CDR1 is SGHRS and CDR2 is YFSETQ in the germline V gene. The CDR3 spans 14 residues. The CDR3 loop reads CASSLEGGFDTQYF. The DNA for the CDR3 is TGCGCCAGCAGCTTGGAAGGGGGTTTTGATACGCAGTATTTT.

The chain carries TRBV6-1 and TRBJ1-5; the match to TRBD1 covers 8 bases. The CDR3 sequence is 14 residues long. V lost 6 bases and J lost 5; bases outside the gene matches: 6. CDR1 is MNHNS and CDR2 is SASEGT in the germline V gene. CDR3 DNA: TGTGCCAGCAGCCTACAGGGGGGCCATCAGCCCCAGCATTTT. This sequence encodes CASSLQGGHQPQHF.

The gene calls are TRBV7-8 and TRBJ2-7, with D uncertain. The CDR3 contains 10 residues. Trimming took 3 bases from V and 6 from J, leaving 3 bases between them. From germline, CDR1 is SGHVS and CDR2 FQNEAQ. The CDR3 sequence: CASSLTEQYF. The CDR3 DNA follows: TGTGCCAGCAGCTTGACCGAGCAGTACTTC.

CDR3 region: CASSWVKTGVSYEQYF. CDR3 DNA: TGTGCCAGCAGCTGGGTAAAAACAGGGGTCTCCTACGAGCAGTACTTC. The chain recombines TRBV5-6 with TRBJ2-7; 7 bases map to TRBD1. The CDR3 runs 16 residues. The germline CDR1 and CDR2 sequences are SGHDT and YYEEEE. Trimming cost V 3 bases and J 0 bases; bases outside gene matches: 9. Full variable domain (remainder filled in from reference TRBV5-6 and TRBJ2-7): DAGVTQSPTHLIKTRGQQVTLRCSPKSGHDTVSWYQQALGQGPQFIFQYYEEEERQRGNFPDRFSGHQFPNYSSELNVNALLLGDSALYLCASSWVKTGVSYEQYFGPGTRLTVT.

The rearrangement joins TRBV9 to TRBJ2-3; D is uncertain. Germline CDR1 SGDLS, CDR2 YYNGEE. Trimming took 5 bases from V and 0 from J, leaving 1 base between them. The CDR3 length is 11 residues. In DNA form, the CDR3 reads TGTGCCAGCAGTAGCACAGATACGCAGTATTTT. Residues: CASSSTDTQYF.

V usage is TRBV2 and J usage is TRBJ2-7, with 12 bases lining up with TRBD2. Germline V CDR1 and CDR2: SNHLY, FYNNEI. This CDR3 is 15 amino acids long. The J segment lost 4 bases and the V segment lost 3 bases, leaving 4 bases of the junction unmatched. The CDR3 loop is CASSETSGSLYEQYF. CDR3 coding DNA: TGTGCCAGCAGTGAGACTAGCGGGAGTTTGTACGAGCAGTACTTC.

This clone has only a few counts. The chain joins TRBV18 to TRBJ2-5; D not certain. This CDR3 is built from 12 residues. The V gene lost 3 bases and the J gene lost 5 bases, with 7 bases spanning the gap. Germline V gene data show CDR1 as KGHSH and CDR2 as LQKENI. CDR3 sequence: CASSPRPETQYF. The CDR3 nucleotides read TGTGCCAGCTCACCTCGACCTGAGACCCAGTACTTC.

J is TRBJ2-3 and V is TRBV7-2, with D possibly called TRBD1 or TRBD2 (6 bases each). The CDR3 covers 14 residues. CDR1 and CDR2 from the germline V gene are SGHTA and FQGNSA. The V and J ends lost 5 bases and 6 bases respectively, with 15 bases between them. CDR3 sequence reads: CASSPLGGRDTQYF. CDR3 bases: TGTGCCAGCAGCCCCTTAGGGGGGAGGGATACGCAGTATTTT.

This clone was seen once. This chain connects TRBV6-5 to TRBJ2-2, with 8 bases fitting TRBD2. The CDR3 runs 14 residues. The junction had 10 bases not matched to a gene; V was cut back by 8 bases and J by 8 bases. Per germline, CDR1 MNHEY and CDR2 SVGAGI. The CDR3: CASVQRESVGELFF. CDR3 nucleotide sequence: TGTGCCAGCGTGCAGCGGGAGAGCGTGGGGGAGCTGTTTTTT.

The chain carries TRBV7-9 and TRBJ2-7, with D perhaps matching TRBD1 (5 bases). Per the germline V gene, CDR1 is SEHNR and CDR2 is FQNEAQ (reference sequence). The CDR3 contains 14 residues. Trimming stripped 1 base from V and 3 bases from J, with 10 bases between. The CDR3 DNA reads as TGTGCCAGCAGCTTAGGACAGAATAACTACGAGCAGTACTTC. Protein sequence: CASSLGQNNYEQYF.

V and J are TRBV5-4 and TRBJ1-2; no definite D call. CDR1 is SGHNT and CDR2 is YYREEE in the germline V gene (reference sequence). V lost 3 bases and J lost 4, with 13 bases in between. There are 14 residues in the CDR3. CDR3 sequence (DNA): TGTGCCAGCAGCTCGCTGGACGGAGCCTATGGCTACACCTTC. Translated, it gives CASSSLDGAYGYTF.

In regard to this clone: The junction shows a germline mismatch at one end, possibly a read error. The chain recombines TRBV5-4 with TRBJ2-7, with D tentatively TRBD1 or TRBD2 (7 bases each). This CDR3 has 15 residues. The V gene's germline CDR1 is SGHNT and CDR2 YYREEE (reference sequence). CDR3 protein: CVSSLGGTVTYEQYF. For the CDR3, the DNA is TGTGTCAGCAGCTTGGGAGGGACAGTAACCTACGAGCAGTACTTC.

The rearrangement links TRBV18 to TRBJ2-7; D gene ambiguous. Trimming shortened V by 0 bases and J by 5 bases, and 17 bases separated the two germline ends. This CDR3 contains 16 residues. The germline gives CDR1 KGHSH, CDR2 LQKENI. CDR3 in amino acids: CASSPPAAGGWDEQYF. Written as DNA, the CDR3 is TGTGCCAGCTCACCACCGGCGGCAGGCGGATGGGACGAGCAGTACTTC.

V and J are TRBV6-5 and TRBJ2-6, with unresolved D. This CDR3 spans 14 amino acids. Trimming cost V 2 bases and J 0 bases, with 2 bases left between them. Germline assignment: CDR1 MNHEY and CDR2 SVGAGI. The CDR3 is CASSYVSGANVLTF. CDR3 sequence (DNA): TGTGCCAGCAGTTACGTCTCTGGGGCCAACGTCCTGACTTTC.

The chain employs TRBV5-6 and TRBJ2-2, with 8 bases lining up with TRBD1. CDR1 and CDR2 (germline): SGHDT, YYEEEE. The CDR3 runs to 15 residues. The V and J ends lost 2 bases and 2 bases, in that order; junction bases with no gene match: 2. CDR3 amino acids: CASSFRGPNTGELFF. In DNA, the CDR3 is TGTGCCAGCAGCTTCAGGGGGCCAAACACCGGGGAGCTGTTTTTT.

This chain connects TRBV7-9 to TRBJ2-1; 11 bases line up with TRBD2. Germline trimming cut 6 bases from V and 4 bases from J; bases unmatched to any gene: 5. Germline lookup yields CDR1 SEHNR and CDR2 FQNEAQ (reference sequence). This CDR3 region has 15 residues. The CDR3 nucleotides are TGTGCCAGCAGATCCGGGACTAGCGGTTACAATGAGCAGTTCTTC. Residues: CASRSGTSGYNEQFF.

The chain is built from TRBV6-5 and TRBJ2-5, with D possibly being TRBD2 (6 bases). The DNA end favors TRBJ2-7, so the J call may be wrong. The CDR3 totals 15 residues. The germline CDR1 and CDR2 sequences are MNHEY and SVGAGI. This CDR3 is CASSPLPRLVHEQYF. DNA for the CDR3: TGTGCCAGCAGCCCCCTCCCCCGACTAGTCCACGAGCAGTACTTC.

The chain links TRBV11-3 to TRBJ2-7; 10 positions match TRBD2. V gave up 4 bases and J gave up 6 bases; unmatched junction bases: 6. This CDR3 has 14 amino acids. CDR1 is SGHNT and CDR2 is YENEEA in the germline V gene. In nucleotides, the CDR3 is TGTGCCAGCAGCTCCGGGACTAGCGCCGGCGAGCAGTACTTC. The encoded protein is CASSSGTSAGEQYF.

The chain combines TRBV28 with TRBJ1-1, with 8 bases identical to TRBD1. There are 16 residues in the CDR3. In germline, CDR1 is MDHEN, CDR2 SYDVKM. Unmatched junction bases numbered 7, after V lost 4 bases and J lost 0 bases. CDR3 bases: TGTGCCAGCAGTTCCCCGGGACAGGTGATGAACACTGAAGCTTTCTTT. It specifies CASSSPGQVMNTEAFF.

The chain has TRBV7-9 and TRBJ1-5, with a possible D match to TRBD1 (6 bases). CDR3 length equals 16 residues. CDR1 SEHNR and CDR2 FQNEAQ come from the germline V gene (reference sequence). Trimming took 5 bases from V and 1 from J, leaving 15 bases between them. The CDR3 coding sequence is TGTGCCAGCAGCAACTCTAGGGGGGAAAGCAATCAGCCCCAGCATTTT. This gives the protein CASSNSRGESNQPQHF.

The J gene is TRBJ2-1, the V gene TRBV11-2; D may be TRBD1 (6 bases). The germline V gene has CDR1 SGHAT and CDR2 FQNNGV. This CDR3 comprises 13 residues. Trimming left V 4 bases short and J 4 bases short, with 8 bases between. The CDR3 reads CASSSDRYNEQFF. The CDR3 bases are TGTGCCAGCAGCTCCGACAGGTACAATGAGCAGTTCTTC.

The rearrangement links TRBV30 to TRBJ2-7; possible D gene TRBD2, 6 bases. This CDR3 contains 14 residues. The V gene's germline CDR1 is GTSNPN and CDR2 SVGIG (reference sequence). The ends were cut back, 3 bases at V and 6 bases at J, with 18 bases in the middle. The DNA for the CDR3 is TGTGCCTGGAGACCCCCGGGACTGGGCGGCGAGCAGTACTTC. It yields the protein CAWRPPGLGGEQYF.